The rows below give T cell receptor beta chains drawn from one sample of a study of T-cell reconstitution after alpha-beta-depleted transplantation in children. TCRdb analysed the PCR reads with MiXCR anew, one entry per CDR3 protein. The profile shows 640,000 or so distinct CDR3 sequences, 15% to 20% of them singletons. Sequences were derived from PBMCs from the stem cell graft donor, sampled from the stem cell graft. The receptors stem from a human donor who donated a stem cell graft to a child with acute myeloid leukemia. The CDR3 runs from the conserved cysteine through the conserved F or W. Only some rows state a clone size, as once, few, many or a class for expanded clones.

v_gene	abundance	j_gene	CDR3aa
TRBV7-6	many	TRBJ2-7	CASSHGAGYEQYF
TRBV2	-	TRBJ1-5	CASRAGGIYQPQHF
TRBV5-6	few	TRBJ2-5	CASSPHAETQYF
TRBV6-1	many	TRBJ2-3	CASRGFSGGTDTQYF
TRBV5-1	few	TRBJ1-1	CASSLAGRQAAFF
TRBV7-8	-	TRBJ2-4	CASSLNGQAIKFF
TRBV20-1	few	TRBJ2-2	CSARKNRGGGELFF
TRBV4-3	-	TRBJ2-2	CASSQAPVDTGELFF
TRBV12-3/TRBV12-4	-	TRBJ2-2	CASSGSLLGTGELFF
TRBV6-7	few	TRBJ2-5	CASSGRGDETQYF
TRBV20-1	few	TRBJ1-2	CSHSSGMSGGYTF
TRBV5-1	few	TRBJ2-3	CASSLANSGGSDTQYF
TRBV10-1	-	TRBJ2-5	CASSEGPDERTQYF
TRBV29-1	many	TRBJ2-1	CSVDSGHVIYNEQFF
TRBV25-1	-	TRBJ2-3	CASSDRYYPTDTQYF
TRBV11-2	many	TRBJ2-7	CASSVHSGDTYEQYF
TRBV20-1	many	TRBJ1-4	CSARDFGTGLSEKLFF
TRBV5-1	few	TRBJ2-2	CASLLLAGNTGELFF
TRBV5-1	many	TRBJ1-3	CASRDSSGNTIYF
TRBV15	many	TRBJ2-1	CATSREGRVYNEQFF
TRBV20-1	many	TRBJ2-7	CSAWDRVGEQYF
TRBV20-1	medium-sized	TRBJ1-1	CSARDPGTGGVSNTEAFF
TRBV12-3/TRBV12-4	few	TRBJ1-5	CASSLRSEGQPQHF
TRBV6-5	-	TRBJ2-1	CASSYLTSGGDNEQFF
TRBV4-3	many	TRBJ2-7	CASSQGPLSDFYEQYF
TRBV12-3/TRBV12-4	many	TRBJ1-2	CASTNGGHNYGYTF
TRBV5-6	many	TRBJ1-1	CASSVDRTGKAFF
TRBV7-6	few	TRBJ1-4	CASSLDGRTNEKLFF
TRBV10-3	few	TRBJ2-1	CAISGGDNEQFF
TRBV20-1	many	TRBJ2-1	CSGGPGFNEQFF
TRBV20-1	many	TRBJ1-6	CSARERARQGSYNSPLHF
TRBV20-1	-	TRBJ2-5	CSADRGVDETQYF
TRBV7-3	-	TRBJ1-1	CASSLKLGTEAFF
TRBV12-3/TRBV12-4	many	TRBJ1-1	CASSLTYGENTEAFF
TRBV12-3/TRBV12-4	-	TRBJ1-1	CASSLLSAITEAFF
TRBV6-1	many	TRBJ2-3	CASRDLPEAWDTQYF
TRBV20-1	many	TRBJ1-1	CSANRALSRNTEAFF
TRBV6-1	few	TRBJ2-7	CASRFGQGTYEQYF
TRBV5-1	many	TRBJ1-2	CASSPDRANYGYTF
TRBV9	few	TRBJ1-1	CASSVQGMNTEAFF